This passage covers 2 T cell receptor beta chains from one sample sequenced in a study of OX40 agonist ivuxolimab in advanced cancers. TCRdb's copy holds only in-frame clones and misses some; the assay was immunoSEQ multiplex PCR. The sample yields 30,000 to 35,000 clones, 90% seen once. The sample here was CD4+ or CD8+ T cells sorted from blood, taken in a trial of the OX40 agonist ivuxolimab. The receptor source for this set is an adult with an advanced solid tumor such as melanoma, head and neck, liver or kidney cancer.

The V call is TRBV6-4, the J call TRBJ2-1, with D possibly matching TRBD2 (6 bases). The germline V gene encodes CDR1 MRHNA and CDR2 SNTAGT. The ends were cut back, 2 bases at V and 6 bases at J, with 17 bases in the middle. This CDR3 comprises 16 residues. CDR3 DNA: TGTGCCAGCAGTGACGGGATGACTAGTAGTGCCAATGAGCAGTTCTTC. It encodes CASSDGMTSSANEQFF.

The rearrangement joins TRBV5-1 to TRBJ2-5; D is tentatively TRBD1 or TRBD2 (5 bases each). Trimming took 0 bases from V and 5 from J, leaving 17 bases between them. Looked up from germline, CDR1 is SGHRS and CDR2 is YFSETQ. The length of the CDR3 is 16 residues. The chain's CDR3 is CASSLDGAGGGETQYF. The CDR3 DNA reads TGCGCCAGCAGCTTGGACGGCGCTGGGGGTGGGGAGACCCAGTACTTC.